Following are 29 T cell receptor beta chains from one sample sequenced in a study of regulatory T cells in long-lasting Graves disease. iRepertoire HTBI primers and Arm-PCR of CDR3 regions built TCR beta libraries. MiXCR, run by TCRdb on the multiplex PCR reads, gives a single entry per CDR3 protein. The table has a few hundred thousand distinct CDR3 sequences, roughly 17% seen once. Time point indicated: newly diagnosed GD, antithyroid drugs for less than 3 months. The TCR library was made from RNA extracted from PBMCs. These records were also assigned to another study, of T cells in Graves' hyperthyroidism and ophthalmopathy.

The specimen comprised peripheral blood mononuclear cells (PBMCs), sampled at new diagnosis, from a patient treated with antithyroid drugs. The receptors here all came from a man in his forties with Graves disease.

The V gene is TRBV7-9, the J gene TRBJ1-2, with a possible D match to TRBD1 (5 bases). The CDR3 has 13 residues. V was shortened by 6 bases and J by 12 bases, with 20 bases between the two germline ends. Germline V lookup: CDR1 SEHNR, CDR2 FQNEAQ (reference sequence). The CDR3 DNA follows: TGTGCCAGCAGTCTAACAGGAAGTCAAGGCCACACCTTC. Protein product: CASSLTGSQGHTF.

In its sample, this clonotype was seen many times. The V call is TRBV27, the J call TRBJ2-3, with D hard to call. The CDR3 sequence is 14 residues long. Germline V gene data show CDR1 as MNHEY and CDR2 as SMNVEV (reference sequence). Trimming took off 10 bases at V and 6 bases at J, with 20 bases between the two ends. The CDR3, as DNA: TGTGCCACCAGGCCTTTTTCTCGGGCTGATACGCAGTATTTT. As protein: CATRPFSRADTQYF.

The sample holds many counts of this clonotype. J is TRBJ1-5 and V is TRBV28; maybe TRBD1 (6 bases). The germline V gene has CDR1 MDHEN and CDR2 SYDVKM. The V end was cut by 3 bases, the J end by 6 bases, with 15 bases between. The CDR3 has 15 amino acids. DNA for the CDR3: TGTGCCAGCAGTTTTGACAGGTTGGGGCGTCAGCCCCAGCATTTT. Amino acid sequence: CASSFDRLGRQPQHF.

This clonotype has at least ten counts. This chain joins TRBV5-6 and TRBJ2-3, with no clear D. The CDR3 consists of 15 residues. V was trimmed by 1 base and J by 2 bases, leaving 11 bases between them. The germline V gene has CDR1 SGHDT and CDR2 YYEEEE. The CDR3 nucleotides read TGTGCCAGCAGCTTGCGAAGCCGCCCCACAGATACGCAGTATTTT. Translation gives CASSLRSRPTDTQYF.

This clonotype has at least ten counts. This sequence joins TRBV28 and TRBJ2-7; 8 positions match TRBD1. V lost 5 bases and J lost 5; bases outside the gene matches: 8. Germline V gene data show CDR1 as MDHEN and CDR2 as SYDVKM. The CDR3 covers 14 residues. CDR3 protein: CASSPGQGPNEQYF. CDR3 DNA sequence: TGTGCCAGCAGTCCTGGACAGGGCCCTAACGAGCAGTACTTC.

This clonotype was observed at least ten times. The chain combines TRBV12-5 with TRBJ1-1, with D unclear. This CDR3 has 13 amino acids. Trimming shortened V by 6 bases and J by 3 bases, and 11 bases separated the two germline ends. Per germline, CDR1 LGHNT and CDR2 FRNRAP. CDR3 sequence (DNA): TGTGCTAGTGGCCTCAGGACGGACACTGAAGCTTTCTTT. This gives the protein CASGLRTDTEAFF.

This clonotype was seen repeatedly, ten times or more. V usage is TRBV27 and J usage is TRBJ2-1; D tentatively reads TRBD1 or TRBD2 (6 bases each). The J call is doubtful: the DNA matches TRBJ2-5 better. The CDR3 spans 16 residues. The germline CDR1 and CDR2 sequences are MNHEY and SMNVEV (reference sequence). The CDR3 region is CASSLRGWGARETQYF. The CDR3 DNA reads as TGTGCCAGCAGTCTCCGAGGGTGGGGGGCGCGGGAGACCCAGTACTTC.

This clonotype appeared a single time. The chain employs TRBV5-1 and TRBJ2-7, with 11 positions matching TRBD2. Germline V lookup: CDR1 SGHRS, CDR2 YFSETQ. The CDR3 has 16 amino acids. The V segment lost 6 bases and the J segment 6 bases; nucleotides outside the gene matches: 14. The CDR3 DNA is TGCGCCAGCATGGAGGTAGCGGGGGGGCCAAGAGCCGAGCAGTACTTC. Protein product: CASMEVAGGPRAEQYF. Based on the CDR3 plus reference TRBV5-1 and TRBJ2-7, the full variable domain is KAGVTQTPRYLIKTRGQQVTLSCSPISGHRSVSWYQQTPGQGLQFLFEYFSETQRNKGNFPGRFSGRQFSNSRSEMNVSTLELGDSALYLCASMEVAGGPRAEQYFGPGTRLTVT.

V and J are TRBV5-1 and TRBJ1-2; 10 bases fit TRBD1. With 4 bases clipped from V and 5 bases from J, the junction kept 5 bases outside the gene matches. Germline lookup yields CDR1 SGHRS and CDR2 YFSETQ. The CDR3 is 14 amino acids. The DNA for the CDR3 is TGCGCCAGCAGCCTGCTGGACAGGGGGTATGGCTACACCTTC. Residues: CASSLLDRGYGYTF. The full variable domain, with the rest looked up from reference TRBV5-1 and TRBJ1-2, is KAGVTQTPRYLIKTRGQQVTLSCSPISGHRSVSWYQQTPGQGLQFLFEYFSETQRNKGNFPGRFSGRQFSNSRSEMNVSTLELGDSALYLCASSLLDRGYGYTFGSGTRLTVV.

The sample holds many counts of this clonotype. A junction boundary mismatches the germline segment, possibly from a read error. V and J are TRBV6-2 or TRBV6-3 and TRBJ2-1, with D perhaps TRBD2 (6 bases). CDR3 length: 14 residues. The germline gives CDR1 MNHEY, CDR2 SVGEGT. The CDR3 nucleotides read TGTGCCAGCAGCGGGACTCTCTCCTCCAATGAGCAGTTCTTC. Encoded protein: CASSGTLSSNEQFF.

This clonotype occurred many times. The genes are TRBV27 and TRBJ1-2, with 9 bases aligning to TRBD1. The CDR3 runs 14 residues. The germline V gene has CDR1 MNHEY and CDR2 SMNVEV (reference sequence). Trimming removed 3 bases from V and 2 bases from J; junction bases left unmatched: 1. As DNA, the CDR3 is TGTGCCAGCAGTTTTACAGGGGGCAACTATGGCTACACCTTC. Its protein is CASSFTGGNYGYTF.

The chain combines TRBV6-5 with TRBJ1-1, with D unclear. The CDR3 is 12 amino acids. Trimming pared 2 bases from V and 9 bases from J, leaving 10 bases between. The germline gives CDR1 MNHEY, CDR2 SVGAGI. DNA of the CDR3: TGTGCCAGCAGTTACCAGTGGTATAAAGCTTTCTTT. This codes for CASSYQWYKAFF.

This clonotype was counted ten times or more. The chain links TRBV10-3 to TRBJ2-7; D is unresolved. CDR1 is ENHRY and CDR2 is SYGVKD in the germline V gene. V dropped 0 bases and J dropped 2 bases, with 2 bases sitting between them. The CDR3 totals 12 residues. The DNA for the CDR3 is TGTGCCATCAGTGAGTCTACCTACGAGCAGTACTTC. Protein product: CAISESTYEQYF.

There are many counts of this clonotype. The chain couples TRBV5-1 to TRBJ1-1; D remains ambiguous. V shed 5 bases and J shed 0 bases, with 14 bases lying between them. Per germline, CDR1 SGHRS and CDR2 YFSETQ. This CDR3 spans 15 amino acids. The CDR3 is CASRFVPGMNTEAFF. The CDR3 bases are TGCGCCAGCAGGTTCGTCCCGGGAATGAACACTGAAGCTTTCTTT.

There are a few counts of this clonotype. The V and J genes are TRBV20-1 and TRBJ2-7; TRBD2 matches 10 bases. V gave up 1 base and J gave up 4 bases; unmatched junction bases: 10. The CDR3 length is 16 residues. The germline V gene encodes CDR1 DFQATT and CDR2 SNEGSKA (reference sequence). CDR3 region: CSARVASSGGGYEQYF. The DNA for the CDR3 is TGCAGTGCTAGAGTAGCTTCTAGCGGGGGCGGTTACGAGCAGTACTTC.

The chain recombines TRBV20-1 with TRBJ1-2; 7 nucleotides match TRBD1. Germline CDR1 reads DFQATT; CDR2 reads SNEGSKA (reference sequence). The CDR3 is 13 amino acids. Trimming cost V 6 bases and J 12 bases; bases outside gene matches: 16. The CDR3 DNA follows: TGCAGTGCCCCTCCCCAGGACAGGTTGGACGACACCTTC. It translates to CSAPPQDRLDDTF.

With respect to this clonotype: Given a much more abundant clone one base away, this may be a read error. This sequence joins TRBV18 and TRBJ2-5, with D perhaps TRBD1 or TRBD2 (5 bases each). The CDR3 runs to 14 residues. Germline values: CDR1 KGHSH, CDR2 LQKENI. Trimming removed 6 bases from V and 7 bases from J, with 18 bases in between. Here the CDR3 reads CASSPTGEGGTQYF. DNA for the CDR3: TGTGCCAGCTCGCCTACAGGTGAAGGAGGGACCCAGTACTTC.

This clonotype occurred a few times. The chain has TRBV15 and TRBJ1-4; D ambiguous. The germline V gene has CDR1 LNHNV and CDR2 YYDKDF (reference sequence). The CDR3 extends over 20 amino acids. The V end lost 0 bases, the J end lost 6 bases, and 26 bases lay between the germline ends. CDR3 region: CATSRDQIWTLPREDEKLFF. DNA of the CDR3: TGTGCCACCAGCAGAGATCAAATCTGGACCCTCCCTCGGGAAGATGAAAAACTGTTTTTT.

There are many counts of this clonotype. The V call is TRBV20-1, the J call TRBJ2-1, with D possibly being TRBD1 (7 bases). Per germline, CDR1 DFQATT and CDR2 SNEGSKA (reference sequence). This CDR3 has 15 amino acids. The V end lost 8 bases, the J end lost 6 bases, and 23 bases lay between the germline ends. The CDR3 protein is CSTTQGGAPRNEQFF. Here the CDR3 DNA reads TGCAGTACCACCCAGGGGGGAGCCCCCCGCAATGAGCAGTTCTTC.

This clonotype has ten or more counts. The genes are TRBV29-1 and TRBJ2-5; D is unclear. The CDR3 consists of 11 residues. Between the trimmed V and J ends, which lost 0 bases and 6 bases, there was a span of 5 bases. Germline V lookup: CDR1 SQVTM, CDR2 ANQGSEA. CDR3: CSVEEGKTQYF. CDR3 DNA sequence: TGCAGCGTTGAAGAGGGGAAGACCCAGTACTTC.

This clonotype was seen at least ten times. V usage is TRBV20-1 and J usage is TRBJ1-5; maybe TRBD1 (5 bases). The V end lost 1 base, the J end lost 0 bases, and 13 bases lay between the germline ends. Germline values: CDR1 DFQATT, CDR2 SNEGSKA (reference sequence). There are 16 residues in the CDR3. CDR3 nucleotide sequence: TGCAGTGCTAGAGTCCGGGGCGGACATAGCAATCAGCCCCAGCATTTT. Translation gives CSARVRGGHSNQPQHF.

This clonotype was counted between two and nine times. The CDR3 bases are TGTGCCAGCAGCCCCTGGGGTAGGAGCACAGATACGCAGTATTTT. This sequence encodes CASSPWGRSTDTQYF. The chain links TRBV14 to TRBJ2-3, with D hard to call. There are 15 residues in the CDR3. Germline CDR1 reads SGHDN; CDR2 reads FVKESK. V gave up 4 bases and J gave up 0 bases, with 11 bases separating them.

This clonotype has a count of ten or more. The J gene is TRBJ2-5, the V gene TRBV28; 7 nucleotides agree with TRBD2. The CDR3 sequence is 17 residues long. Unmatched junction bases numbered 11, after V lost 2 bases and J lost 2 bases. The germline gives CDR1 MDHEN, CDR2 SYDVKM. The CDR3, as DNA: TGTGCCAGCAGTTTAGGGCGGGGAGGGACGGGTCAAGAGACCCAGTACTTC. Its protein product is CASSLGRGGTGQETQYF. Full variable domain (missing parts from reference TRBV28 and TRBJ2-5): DVKVTQSSRYLVKRTGEKVFLECVQDMDHENMFWYRQDPGLGLRLIYFSYDVKMKEKGDIPEGYSVSREKKERFSLILESASTNQTSMYLCASSLGRGGTGQETQYFGPGTRLLVL.

This clonotype was counted at least ten times. The gene calls are TRBV4-2 and TRBJ2-2; 11 bases fit TRBD1. Germline-derived CDR1 and CDR2 are LGHNA and YNFKEQ. V shed 4 bases, J shed 2 bases, and the junction held 3 bases outside the gene matches. The CDR3 runs 16 residues. The CDR3 loop is CASSPGTGGNTGELFF. The CDR3 DNA reads as TGTGCCAGCAGCCCAGGGACAGGGGGAAACACCGGGGAGCTGTTTTTT.

This clonotype was seen at least ten times. The chain recombines TRBV10-3 with TRBJ2-3, with D possibly TRBD1 on 5 matching bases. In germline, CDR1 is ENHRY, CDR2 SYGVKD. The CDR3 has 13 amino acids. V lost 9 bases, J lost 2 bases, and 12 bases lay in between. The CDR3 is CAMQRGNTDTQYF. In DNA, the CDR3 is TGTGCCATGCAAAGGGGCAACACAGATACGCAGTATTTT.

This clonotype showed up many times. The chain has TRBV28 and TRBJ1-1; unclear D gene. The length of the CDR3 is 14 residues. Between the trimmed V and J ends, which lost 3 bases and 4 bases, there was a span of 12 bases. The germline CDR1 and CDR2 sequences are MDHEN and SYDVKM. The CDR3 sequence is CASSFPTRGTEAFF. CDR3 nucleotides: TGTGCCAGCAGTTTCCCGACACGGGGCACTGAAGCTTTCTTT.

The V and J genes are TRBV19 and TRBJ2-5, with 8 bases that match TRBD2. Germline CDR1 and CDR2: LNHDA and SQIVND (reference sequence). This CDR3 has 16 amino acids. V lost 2 bases and J lost 4; bases outside the gene matches: 9. This chain's CDR3 is CASSITGGGMRETQYF. The CDR3 coding sequence is TGTGCCAGTAGTATAACTGGCGGGGGGATGCGAGAGACCCAGTACTTC. The full variable domain, rest sourced from reference TRBV19 and TRBJ2-5, is DGGITQSPKYLFRKEGQNVTLSCEQNLNHDAMYWYRQDPGQGLRLIYYSQIVNDFQKGDIAEGYSVSREKKESFPLTVTSAQKNPTAFYLCASSITGGGMRETQYFGPGTRLLVL.

The V and J genes are TRBV7-2 and TRBJ1-1; 9 positions match TRBD1. The CDR3 covers 12 residues. The V and J ends lost 5 bases and 7 bases, in that order; junction bases with no gene match: 2. Germline assignment: CDR1 SGHTA and CDR2 FQGNSA. The CDR3: CASSRQGGEAFF. CDR3 bases: TGTGCCAGCAGCCGACAGGGGGGTGAAGCTTTCTTT. The entire variable domain, with the rest obtained from reference TRBV7-2 and TRBJ1-1, is as follows: GAGVSQSPSNKVTEKGKDVELRCDPISGHTALYWYRQSLGQGLEFLIYFQGNSAPDKSGLPSDRFSAERTGGSVSTLTIQRTQQEDSAVYLCASSRQGGEAFFGQGTRLTVV.

This clonotype showed up many times. The V and J genes are TRBV7-9 and TRBJ2-5; TRBD1 matches at 7 bases. Losses at the gene ends were 5 bases for V and 9 bases for J; bases not matched to a gene: 12. The CDR3 has 14 residues. Germline CDR1 SEHNR, CDR2 FQNEAQ (reference sequence). The CDR3 loop reads CASSDNRDSLAQYF. DNA for the CDR3: TGTGCCAGCAGCGATAACCGGGACAGCCTCGCCCAGTACTTC.